The clone carrying this T cell receptor (beta chain) is categorized as medium-sized. What it binds is not known. CDR3 length equals 15 residues. Unmatched junction bases numbered 6, after V lost 7 bases and J lost 6 bases. This entry belongs to a study of T cell repertoires in aging, cancer and after chemotherapy. Looking at the study overall: Repeat sampling of healthy donors over several months to years showed clear clonal overlap. The full dataset contained several million TCR reads. Study-level results: In each cancer cohort, median generation probability increased across chemotherapy, suggesting thymic output rebounded. Compared with age-matched healthy donors, untreated hematological or solid cancer patients showed higher blood TCR clonality.

TRB rearrangements spanning V, D and J were amplified using mixed TRB-A/B primers. Using its own MiXCR run on the multiplex PCR reads, TCRdb lists one record per CDR3 protein. The sample shows 8,700 or so distinct CDR3 sequences, about 24% of them seen only once. TCR beta rearrangements were amplified from peripheral blood genomic DNA. This receptor was obtained from a human donor in good health. Sequencing was performed on blood. V is TRBV12-3 or TRBV12-4 and J is TRBJ1-6; 10 bases fit TRBD1. The CDR3 bases are TGTGCCAGCACCGACGGGGACAGGGGTAATTCACCCCTCCACTTT. Protein sequence: CASTDGDRGNSPLHF.